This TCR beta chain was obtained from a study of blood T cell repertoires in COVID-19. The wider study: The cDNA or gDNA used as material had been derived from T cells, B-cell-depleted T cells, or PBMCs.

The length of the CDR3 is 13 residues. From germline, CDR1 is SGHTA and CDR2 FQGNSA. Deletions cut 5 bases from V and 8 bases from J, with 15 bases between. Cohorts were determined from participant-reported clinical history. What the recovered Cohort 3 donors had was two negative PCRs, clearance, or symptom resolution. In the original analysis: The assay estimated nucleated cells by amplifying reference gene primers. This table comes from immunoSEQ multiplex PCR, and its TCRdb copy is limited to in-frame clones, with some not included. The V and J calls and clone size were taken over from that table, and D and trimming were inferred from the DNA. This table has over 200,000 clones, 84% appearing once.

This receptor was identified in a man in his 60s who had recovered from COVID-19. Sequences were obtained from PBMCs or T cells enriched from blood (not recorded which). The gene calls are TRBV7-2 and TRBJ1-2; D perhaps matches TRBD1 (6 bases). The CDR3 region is CASSPARGGGYTF. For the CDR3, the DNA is TGTGCCAGCAGCCCCGCCAGGGGCGGCGGCTACACCTTC.